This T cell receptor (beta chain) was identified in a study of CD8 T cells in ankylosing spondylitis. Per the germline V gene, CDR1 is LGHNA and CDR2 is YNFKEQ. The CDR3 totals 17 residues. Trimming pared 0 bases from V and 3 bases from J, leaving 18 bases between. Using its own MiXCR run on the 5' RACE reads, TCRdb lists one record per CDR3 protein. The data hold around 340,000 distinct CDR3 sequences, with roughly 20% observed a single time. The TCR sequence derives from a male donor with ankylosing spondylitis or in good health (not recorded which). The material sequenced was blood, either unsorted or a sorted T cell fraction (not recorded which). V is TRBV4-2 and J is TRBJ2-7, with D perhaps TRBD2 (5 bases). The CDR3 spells CASSQDGPAEALYEQYF. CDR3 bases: TGTGCCAGCAGCCAAGATGGTCCAGCGGAGGCCCTCTACGAGCAGTACTTC.